The next 29 T cell receptor beta chains were all read from a single sample in a study of liver allograft versus peripheral blood T cells. The wider study: Transplanted-liver and recipient peripheral blood T cell receptor repertoires were compared.

TCRdb re-called the reads through MiXCR, storing one row per CDR3 protein. The sample carries over a thousand distinct CDR3 sequences, around 16% recorded once. Every receptor here comes from a human patient who had a liver transplant. Some T cells could come from the graft donor.

This clonotype qualifies as large (0.1 to 1%). This sequence joins TRBV13 and TRBJ1-1; D not resolved. The CDR3 is made up of 16 amino acids. Trimming stripped 0 bases from V and 11 bases from J, with 22 bases between. Per germline, CDR1 PRHDT and CDR2 FYEKMQ (reference sequence). The CDR3 spells CASSLGSLTGSRTAFF. CDR3 nucleotide sequence: TGTGCCAGCAGCTTAGGGTCGTTGACGGGGAGCCGGACGGCTTTCTTT.

By share of the sample, this clonotype is medium-sized (0.01 to 0.1%). The genes are TRBV5-4 and TRBJ1-2; unclear D gene. This CDR3 region has 13 residues. V was trimmed by 4 bases and J by 4 bases, leaving 11 bases between them. Germline V gene sequence: CDR1 SGHNT, CDR2 YYREEE (reference sequence). CDR3 residues: CASSGREGYGYTF. The CDR3 coding sequence is TGTGCCAGCAGCGGGAGGGAGGGCTATGGCTACACCTTC.

This clonotype rates as medium-sized. The chain carries TRBV10-3 and TRBJ2-1, with 9 bases that match TRBD1. The germline V gene has CDR1 ENHRY and CDR2 SYGVKD. V gave up 3 bases and J gave up 5 bases; unmatched junction bases: 11. This CDR3 is built from 17 residues. CDR3 sequence: CAISEPRDREVDNEQFF. The CDR3 coding sequence is TGTGCCATCAGTGAACCCAGGGACAGGGAAGTTGACAATGAGCAGTTCTTC.

By its share, this clonotype is large (0.1 to 1%). The chain links TRBV6-1 to TRBJ1-2; unclear D gene. Germline loops: CDR1 MNHNS, CDR2 SASEGT. The CDR3 has 16 residues. The ends were cut back, 2 bases at V and 4 bases at J, with 17 bases in the middle. CDR3 nucleotides: TGTGCCAGCAGTGAAAATGGCGAAAGTTCTATCTATGGCTACACCTTC. This gives the protein CASSENGESSIYGYTF.

This clonotype is labeled as large. The chain couples TRBV5-6 to TRBJ1-2; the match to TRBD1 covers 7 bases. The CDR3 contains 14 residues. The V gene's germline CDR1 is SGHDT and CDR2 YYEEEE. The V segment lost 4 bases and the J segment 4 bases; nucleotides outside the gene matches: 7. Here the CDR3 reads CASSTGTVSYGYTF. The CDR3 nucleotides read TGTGCCAGCAGCACCGGGACAGTATCCTATGGCTACACCTTC.

The chain is built from TRBV5-5 and TRBJ1-2; maybe TRBD1 (5 bases). CDR3 length equals 15 residues. V lost 0 bases and J 6 bases, leaving 15 bases between the germline ends. Germline V CDR1 and CDR2: SGHKS, YYEKEE (reference sequence). The CDR3 protein is CASSLDWAGQDGYTF. As DNA, the CDR3 is TGTGCCAGCAGCTTGGATTGGGCAGGGCAGGATGGCTACACCTTC.

This clonotype is medium-sized within its sample. The rearrangement uses TRBV27 and TRBJ2-7, with TRBD2 matching over 8 bases. Germline-derived CDR1 and CDR2 are MNHEY and SMNVEV (reference sequence). The CDR3 spans 13 residues. Germline trimming cut 8 bases from V and 3 bases from J; bases unmatched to any gene: 6. CDR3 amino acids: CASQFGGGYEQYF. CDR3 bases: TGTGCCAGCCAATTCGGGGGGGGCTACGAGCAGTACTTC.

About this clonotype: A far larger clone differs by one base, so this is likely a read error. The rearrangement joins TRBV6-6 to TRBJ2-2, with 10 bases that match TRBD2. CDR1 is MNHNY, CDR2 SVGAGI, per germline (reference sequence). J lost 6 bases, V lost 10 bases, and 8 bases had no gene match. This CDR3 comprises 14 residues. This CDR3 is CATIGLAGAGELFF. The CDR3, as DNA: TGTGCCACCATCGGGCTAGCGGGAGCCGGGGAGCTGTTTTTT.

Relative to its sample, this clonotype is medium-sized. The V gene is TRBV11-2, the J gene TRBJ2-5, with TRBD2 identical over 13 bases. CDR3 size: 16 residues. Germline CDR1 and CDR2: SGHAT and FQNNGV. After removal of 5 bases from V and 5 bases from J, the junction contained 8 bases not matched to a gene. The CDR3 nucleotides read TGTGCCAGCAGCAACTTCACTAGCGGGGGGGATGAGACCCAGTACTTC. Protein: CASSNFTSGGDETQYF.

Turning to this clonotype: A read error is possible here, since a much larger clone lies one base away. The chain combines TRBV5-6 with TRBJ2-7, with TRBD1 matching over 7 bases. Germline lookup yields CDR1 SGHDT and CDR2 YYEEEE. CDR3 size: 14 residues. Written as DNA, the CDR3 is TGTGTCATCATCCGGGACAGAAGCTCCTACGAGCAGTACTTC. Amino acids: CVIIRDRSSYEQYF.

This clonotype qualifies as medium-sized. V is TRBV27 and J is TRBJ1-2; 9 bases fit TRBD1. Germline V lookup: CDR1 MNHEY, CDR2 SMNVEV (reference sequence). The CDR3 has 17 amino acids. J was trimmed by 1 base and V by 6 bases; bases with no gene match: 12. CDR3 loop: CASRYTGTGIFNYGYTF. The CDR3 DNA is TGTGCCAGCAGATATACCGGGACAGGGATATTTAACTATGGCTACACCTTC.

This clonotype is medium-sized within its sample. DNA of the CDR3: TGTGCCAGCACGGACCAAAACACCATATATTTT. Amino acids: CASTDQNTIYF. This chain links TRBV6-6 with TRBJ1-3; D not certain. With 7 bases removed from V and 6 bases from J, the gap between germline ends came to 7 bases. Germline assignment: CDR1 MNHNY and CDR2 SVGAGI (reference sequence). The CDR3 covers 11 residues.

This clonotype is classed as medium-sized. The rearrangement uses TRBV7-9 and TRBJ1-2, with D possibly matching TRBD1 (5 bases). Germline V CDR1 and CDR2: SEHNR, FQNEAQ (reference sequence). The CDR3 consists of 17 residues. V was shortened by 6 bases and J by 1 base, with 21 bases between the two germline ends. Here the CDR3 DNA reads TGTGCCAGCAGTTCGGGGGGGGATGCGGTGATTAACTATGGCTACACCTTC. This translates into CASSSGGDAVINYGYTF.

This clonotype was seen just once. J is TRBJ2-7 and V is TRBV10-1; weak D call: TRBD1 (6 bases). The CDR3 contains 14 residues. The germline V and J ends were trimmed by 6 bases and 3 bases, with 15 bases remaining between them. CDR1 is WNHNN, CDR2 SYGVQD, per germline (reference sequence). The CDR3 sequence: CASSPPGAGYEQYF. CDR3 bases: TGCGCCAGCAGCCCTCCAGGGGCAGGCTACGAGCAGTACTTC.

In its sample, this clonotype ranks as large (0.1 to 1%). This chain uses TRBV19 with TRBJ1-4, with D perhaps TRBD1 (6 bases). V shed 4 bases and J shed 0 bases, with 9 bases lying between them. The CDR3 spans 15 residues. Germline CDR1 is LNHDA and CDR2 is SQIVND (reference sequence). CDR3 sequence (DNA): TGTGCCAGTAGTAATAAGGGGGCAACTAATGAAAAACTGTTTTTT. Translation: CASSNKGATNEKLFF.

By its share, this clonotype is medium-sized. The genes are TRBV7-9 and TRBJ2-7; D is possibly TRBD1 (8 bases). Trimming removed 8 bases from V and 5 bases from J, with 22 bases in between. Germline V gene lookup returns CDR1 SEHNR and CDR2 FQNEAQ (reference sequence). This CDR3 region has 15 residues. CDR3 sequence (DNA): TGTGCCAGCGGACTAGTGGGGACAGGCGGACACGAGCAGTACTTC. The encoded protein is CASGLVGTGGHEQYF.

By proportion, this clonotype is medium-sized. The J gene is TRBJ2-2, the V gene TRBV14, with D unclear. Germline V lookup: CDR1 SGHDN, CDR2 FVKESK. The germline V and J ends were trimmed by 5 bases and 0 bases, with 13 bases remaining between them. The CDR3 consists of 16 residues. CDR3 DNA: TGTGCCAGCAGCTCTTCGGCAGCCCCGAACACCGGGGAGCTGTTTTTT. Protein product: CASSSSAAPNTGELFF.

This clonotype is large in the sample. The chain has TRBV27 and TRBJ2-1, with TRBD2 identical over 10 bases. CDR1 is MNHEY and CDR2 is SMNVEV in the germline V gene (reference sequence). This CDR3 contains 17 residues. Trimming cost V 3 bases and J 6 bases; bases outside gene matches: 11. Here the CDR3 reads CASSLTAPSGSRNEQFF. In nucleotides, the CDR3 is TGTGCCAGCAGTTTGACCGCGCCTAGCGGGAGCCGCAATGAGCAGTTCTTC.

This clonotype has only one observation. The likely explanation is a read error, given a far larger clone one base away. V usage is TRBV6-8 and J usage is TRBJ1-1; D remains unclear. The CDR3 sequence is 14 residues long. In germline, CDR1 is MNHGY, CDR2 SAAAGT. The CDR3 DNA reads as TGTGCCATCAGTGAAGTCGGGGATATCACTGAAGCTTTCTTT. This gives the protein CAISEVGDITEAFF.

In its sample, this clonotype ranks as large. The rearrangement joins TRBV29-1 to TRBJ1-2; 9 bases line up with TRBD1. Germline V gene data show CDR1 as SQVTM and CDR2 as ANQGSEA. The V gene end was trimmed by 7 bases and the J gene end by 0 bases; junction bases not matched to a gene: 0. This CDR3 contains 12 residues. The CDR3 reads CSGQGANYGYTF. In nucleotides, the CDR3 is TGCAGCGGACAGGGGGCTAACTATGGCTACACCTTC.

The sample holds a few counts of this clonotype. The V call is TRBV11-2, the J call TRBJ1-1, with D possibly matching TRBD1 (5 bases). V lost 1 base and J 3 bases, leaving 12 bases between the germline ends. The CDR3 consists of 15 residues. Germline values: CDR1 SGHAT, CDR2 FQNNGV. CDR3 in DNA: TGTGCCAGCAGCTTAGGGGCAGGGAGTTACACTGAAGCTTTCTTT. It codes for CASSLGAGSYTEAFF.

Within the sample, this clonotype is large. The chain is built from TRBV10-3 and TRBJ2-1; D may be TRBD1 or TRBD2 (6 bases each). Germline values: CDR1 ENHRY, CDR2 SYGVKD. The CDR3 has 14 residues. V lost 7 bases, J lost 4 bases, and 14 bases lay in between. The CDR3 region is CAITSGGLYNEQFF. In DNA form, the CDR3 reads TGTGCCATCACTAGTGGGGGGCTGTACAATGAGCAGTTCTTC.

The J gene is TRBJ2-2, the V gene TRBV11-2, with D possibly called TRBD1 or TRBD2 (7 bases each). Trimming took 7 bases from V and 0 from J, leaving 18 bases between them. The CDR3 extends over 17 amino acids. In germline, CDR1 is SGHAT, CDR2 FQNNGV. CDR3 in amino acids: CASTPGGGEANTGELFF. CDR3 nucleotides: TGTGCCAGCACTCCAGGGGGGGGGGAGGCGAACACCGGGGAGCTGTTTTTT.

This clonotype is classed as hyperexpanded. The chain combines TRBV7-9 with TRBJ2-2; weak D call: TRBD2 (6 bases). The CDR3 covers 14 residues. Per the germline V gene, CDR1 is SEHNR and CDR2 is FQNEAQ (reference sequence). V was trimmed by 5 bases and J by 9 bases, leaving 16 bases between them. As DNA, the CDR3 is TGTGCCAGCAGCCGGGACTCCATGCTCCGGGAGCTGTTTTTT. Translated: CASSRDSMLRELFF.

This clonotype is termed medium-sized. This rearrangement joins TRBV6-2 or TRBV6-3 to TRBJ2-1; 8 bases fit TRBD2. With 11 bases clipped from V and 10 bases from J, the junction kept 13 bases outside the gene matches. This CDR3 contains 13 residues. CDR1 and CDR2 from the germline V gene are MNHEY and SVGEGT. The CDR3, as DNA: TGTGCCGAAGCACCGGGACTAGAGGCGGAGCAGTTCTTC. Its protein is CAEAPGLEAEQFF.

This clonotype is judged medium-sized. CDR3 sequence: CASSYSAGPGGETQYF. CDR3 DNA: TGTGCCAGCAGTTACTCGGCAGGGCCGGGTGGAGAGACCCAGTACTTC. This chain uses TRBV6-6 with TRBJ2-5; possible D gene TRBD1, 5 bases. The germline V gene has CDR1 MNHNY and CDR2 SVGAGI (reference sequence). V was shortened by 0 bases and J by 4 bases, with 15 bases between the two germline ends. The CDR3 is 16 amino acids.

By frequency in the sample, this clonotype is medium-sized (0.01 to 0.1%). The V and J genes are TRBV27 and TRBJ2-3, with TRBD2 matching over 9 bases. This CDR3 has 19 residues. J was trimmed by 6 bases and V by 1 base; bases with no gene match: 17. Germline V gene sequence: CDR1 MNHEY, CDR2 SMNVEV (reference sequence). Here the CDR3 DNA reads TGTGCCAGCAGTTTATTTAATACGCTATCGCGGGAGGGCCTGGATACGCAGTATTTT. This codes for CASSLFNTLSREGLDTQYF.

The chain combines TRBV2 with TRBJ1-2; D is possibly TRBD1 (6 bases). This CDR3 spans 12 amino acids. Germline CDR1 and CDR2: SNHLY and FYNNEI. Deletions cut 8 bases from V and 3 bases from J, with 10 bases between. This chain's CDR3 is CASVQGYYGYTF. Written as DNA, the CDR3 is TGTGCCAGCGTACAGGGTTACTATGGCTACACCTTC.

CDR3 sequence: CAISESDRSAGGEQFF. Written as DNA, the CDR3 is TGTGCCATCAGTGAGTCGGACAGGTCGGCGGGGGGTGAGCAGTTCTTC. V gene TRBV10-3 combines with J gene TRBJ2-1, with D possibly matching TRBD2 (8 bases). Trimming cost V 0 bases and J 9 bases, with 18 bases left between them. Germline V gene lookup returns CDR1 ENHRY and CDR2 SYGVKD. This CDR3 contains 16 residues.